These T cell receptor beta chains were read from a single sample in a study of memory CD4+ T cells and cytomegalovirus serostatus. Data came from immunoSEQ multiplex PCR; TCRdb stores just in-frame clones and leaves some out. The top ten clones hold over 0.95% of a sample with 25,000 to 30,000 clones, over 70% of them seen once. The sample was memory CD4+ T cells from blood. These receptors were taken from an adult in good health and CMV-seronegative. Both conserved end residues are part of each CDR3.

CDR3 length: 15; V gene: TRBV11-2; CDR3 protein: CASRSMTGRSYGYTF
CDR3 length: 14; V gene: TRBV7-9; CDR3 protein: CASSLPQAGSPLHF
CDR3 length: 18; V gene: TRBV28; CDR3 protein: CASSFWVGRGSSGNTIYF
CDR3 length: 16; V gene: TRBV19; CDR3 protein: CASSPLLDRANSPLHF
CDR3 length: 18; V gene: TRBV21-1; CDR3 protein: CASSKWRLRGTSSYEQYF
CDR3 length: 16; V gene: TRBV7-8; CDR3 protein: CASSSRDRGMNTEAFF
CDR3 length: 10; V gene: TRBV6-1; CDR3 protein: CASSDISYTF
CDR3 length: 15; V gene: TRBV18; CDR3 protein: CASSPLGQGANIQYF
CDR3 length: 19; V gene: TRBV14; CDR3 protein: CASSQGGSWQGVKNTEAFF
CDR3 length: 15; V gene: TRBV7-2; CDR3 protein: CASSLVSGEFYGYTF
CDR3 length: 15; V gene: TRBV6-6; CDR3 protein: CASSPARTKGNTIYF
CDR3 length: 12; V gene: TRBV5-6; CDR3 protein: CASSLPPGHLYF
CDR3 length: 17; V gene: TRBV19; CDR3 protein: CASSIVGSRQLDYGYTF
CDR3 length: 17; V gene: TRBV28; CDR3 protein: CASSLQIAGGIGYEQYF
CDR3 length: 14; V gene: TRBV30; CDR3 protein: CAWSRPSGGYEQYF
CDR3 length: 14; V gene: TRBV18; CDR3 protein: CASSPGQGDEKLFF